This T cell receptor beta chain comes out of a study of blood T cell repertoires in COVID-19. Sequenced by immunoSEQ multiplex PCR; TCRdb stores in-frame clones only, minus some. The table includes under 300,000 clones, roughly 80% detected once. V was shortened by 6 bases and J by 5 bases, with 16 bases between the two germline ends. The CDR3 extends over 14 amino acids. Germline values: CDR1 MNHEY, CDR2 SVGAGI. Sequenced sample: peripheral blood. The origin of this receptor is a woman aged 18-29 years with acute or convalescent COVID-19. The V and J genes are TRBV6-5 and TRBJ1-2, with D unclear. CDR3: CASSRGPLLYGYTF. As DNA, the CDR3 is TGTGCCAGCAGCCGGGGTCCTTTACTTTATGGCTACACCTTC.